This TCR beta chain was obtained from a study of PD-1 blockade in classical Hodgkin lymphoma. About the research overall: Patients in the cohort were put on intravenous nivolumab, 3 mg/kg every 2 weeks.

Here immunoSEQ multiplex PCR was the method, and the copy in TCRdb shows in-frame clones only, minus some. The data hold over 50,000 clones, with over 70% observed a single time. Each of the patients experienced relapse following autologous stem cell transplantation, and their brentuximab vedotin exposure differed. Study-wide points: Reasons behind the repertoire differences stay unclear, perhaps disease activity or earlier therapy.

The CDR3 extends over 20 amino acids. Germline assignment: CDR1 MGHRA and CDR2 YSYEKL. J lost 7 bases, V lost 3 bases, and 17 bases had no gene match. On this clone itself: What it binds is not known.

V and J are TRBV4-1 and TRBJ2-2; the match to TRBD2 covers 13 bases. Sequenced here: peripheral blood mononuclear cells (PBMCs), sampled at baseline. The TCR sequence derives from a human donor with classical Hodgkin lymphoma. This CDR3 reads CASSQVSGTSGILEGGELFF. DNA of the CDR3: TGCGCCAGCAGCCAGGTTTCCGGGACTAGCGGGATACTTGAGGGCGGGGAGCTGTTTTTT.